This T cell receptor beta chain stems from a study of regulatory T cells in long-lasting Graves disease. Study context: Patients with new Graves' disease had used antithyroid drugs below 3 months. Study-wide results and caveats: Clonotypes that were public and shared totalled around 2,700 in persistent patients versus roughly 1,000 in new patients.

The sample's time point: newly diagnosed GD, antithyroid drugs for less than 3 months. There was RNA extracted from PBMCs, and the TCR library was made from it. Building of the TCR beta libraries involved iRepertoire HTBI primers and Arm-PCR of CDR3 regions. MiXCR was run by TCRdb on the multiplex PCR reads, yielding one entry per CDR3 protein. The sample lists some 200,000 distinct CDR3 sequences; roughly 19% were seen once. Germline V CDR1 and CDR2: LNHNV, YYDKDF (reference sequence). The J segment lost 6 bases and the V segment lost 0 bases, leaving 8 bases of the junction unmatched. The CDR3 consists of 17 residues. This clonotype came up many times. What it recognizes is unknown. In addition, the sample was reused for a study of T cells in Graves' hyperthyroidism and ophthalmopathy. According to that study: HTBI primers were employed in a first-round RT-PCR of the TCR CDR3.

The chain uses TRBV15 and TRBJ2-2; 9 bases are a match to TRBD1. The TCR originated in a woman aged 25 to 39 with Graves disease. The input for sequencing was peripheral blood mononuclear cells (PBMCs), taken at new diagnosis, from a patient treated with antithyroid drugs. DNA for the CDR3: TGTGCCACCAGCAGAGAAAGTCGACAGGGGGTTCCCGGGGAGCTGTTTTTT. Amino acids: CATSRESRQGVPGELFF.